Below, 3 T cell receptor beta chains from the same sample are listed, as sequenced in a study of T-cell reconstitution after alpha-beta-depleted transplantation in children (TCRdb year 2016). The library was built by means of PCR. Instrument used: Illumina HiSeq 2500. Molecular barcoding was employed in the preparation of TCR libraries, with unique molecular identifiers being used to normalize TCRbeta repertoire quantification. TCRdb took the public reads, trimmed them with fastp at Q25, ran MiXCR for clone calling and kept in-frame beta chains. Every distinct CDR3 protein forms one entry, paired with its most common genes and DNA. The sample yields approximately 590,000 distinct CDR3 sequences; about 10% were counted once. About 4% of the sample is in the top ten clones. Specimen: PBMCs from the stem cell graft donor, collected from the stem cell graft. These receptors came from a human donor who donated a stem cell graft to a child with acute myeloid leukemia.

This clonotype was detected a few times. The J gene is TRBJ2-5, the V gene TRBV12-3 or TRBV12-4; 14 positions agree with TRBD2. The CDR3 is made up of 18 amino acids. The trim removed 4 bases at V and 4 bases at J, leaving 11 bases unmatched. The CDR3 protein is CASSSGLAGASWGETQYF. The CDR3 nucleotides are TGTGCCAGCAGTTCGGGACTAGCGGGAGCCTCCTGGGGAGAGACCCAGTACTTC.

This clonotype was counted ten times or more. The chain is built from TRBV7-2 and TRBJ2-5; D gene unclear. Trimming cost V 1 base and J 7 bases, with 4 bases left between them. The CDR3 is 11 residues long. Per the germline V gene, CDR1 is SGHTA and CDR2 is FQGNSA. CDR3 loop: CASSLGRTQYF. The DNA of the CDR3 is TGTGCCAGCAGCTTAGGGCGGACCCAGTACTTC.

This clonotype was recorded at least ten times. The V and J genes are TRBV6-5 and TRBJ2-1, with D possibly called TRBD1 or TRBD2 (6 bases each). Per germline, CDR1 MNHEY and CDR2 SVGAGI. The CDR3 totals 18 residues. The V end was cut by 2 bases, the J end by 5 bases, with 22 bases between. CDR3 bases: TGTGCCAGCAGTTACGACGTCCCCAGGGGCGCGGGAAACAATGAGCAGTTCTTC. It translates to CASSYDVPRGAGNNEQFF.